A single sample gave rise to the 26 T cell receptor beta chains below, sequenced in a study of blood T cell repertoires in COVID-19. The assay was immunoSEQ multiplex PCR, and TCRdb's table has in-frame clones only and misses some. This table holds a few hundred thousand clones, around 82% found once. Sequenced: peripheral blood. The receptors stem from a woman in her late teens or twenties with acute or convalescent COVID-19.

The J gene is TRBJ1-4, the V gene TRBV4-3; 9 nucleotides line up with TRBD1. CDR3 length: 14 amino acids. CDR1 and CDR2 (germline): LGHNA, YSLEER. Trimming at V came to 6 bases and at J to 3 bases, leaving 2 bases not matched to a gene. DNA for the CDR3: TGCGCCAGCAGGGGACAGGGTCCTAATGAAAAACTGTTTTTT. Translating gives CASRGQGPNEKLFF.

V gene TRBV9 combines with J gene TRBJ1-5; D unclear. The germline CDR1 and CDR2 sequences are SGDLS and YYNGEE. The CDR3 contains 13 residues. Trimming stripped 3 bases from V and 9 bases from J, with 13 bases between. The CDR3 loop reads CASSEQSGWPQHF. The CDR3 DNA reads TGTGCCAGCAGCGAACAAAGCGGGTGGCCCCAGCATTTT.

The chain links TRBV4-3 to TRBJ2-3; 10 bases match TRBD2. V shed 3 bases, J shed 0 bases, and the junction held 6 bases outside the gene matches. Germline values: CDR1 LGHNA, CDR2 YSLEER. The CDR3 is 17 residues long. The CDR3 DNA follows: TGCGCCAGCAGCCATCCTGGACTAGCGGTCAGCACAGATACGCAGTATTTT. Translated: CASSHPGLAVSTDTQYF.

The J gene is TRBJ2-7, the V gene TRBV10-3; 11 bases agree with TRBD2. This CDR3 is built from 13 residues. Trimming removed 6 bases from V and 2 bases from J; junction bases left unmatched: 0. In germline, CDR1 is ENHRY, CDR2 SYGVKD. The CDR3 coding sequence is TGTGCCATCAGACTAGCGGGAGCCTACGAGCAGTACTTC. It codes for CAIRLAGAYEQYF.

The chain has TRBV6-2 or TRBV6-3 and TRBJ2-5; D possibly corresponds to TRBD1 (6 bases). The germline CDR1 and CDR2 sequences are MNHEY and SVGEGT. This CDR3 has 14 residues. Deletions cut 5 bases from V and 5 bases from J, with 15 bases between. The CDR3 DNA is TGTGCCAGCAGTCAAACGACCCAGGGGGAGACCCAGTACTTC. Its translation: CASSQTTQGETQYF.

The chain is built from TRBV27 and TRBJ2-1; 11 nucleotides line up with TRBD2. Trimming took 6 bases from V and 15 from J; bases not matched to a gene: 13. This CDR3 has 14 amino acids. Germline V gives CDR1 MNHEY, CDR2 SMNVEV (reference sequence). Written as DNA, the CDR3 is TGTGCCAGCAGCCCTTCCCACGTAGCGGGAGGGCCGTTCTTC. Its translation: CASSPSHVAGGPFF.

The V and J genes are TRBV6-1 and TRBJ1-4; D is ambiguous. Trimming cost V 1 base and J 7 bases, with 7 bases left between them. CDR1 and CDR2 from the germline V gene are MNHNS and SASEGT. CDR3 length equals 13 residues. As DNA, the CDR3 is TGTGCCAGCAGTGAAGGAGCTTTTGAAAAACTGTTTTTT. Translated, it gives CASSEGAFEKLFF.

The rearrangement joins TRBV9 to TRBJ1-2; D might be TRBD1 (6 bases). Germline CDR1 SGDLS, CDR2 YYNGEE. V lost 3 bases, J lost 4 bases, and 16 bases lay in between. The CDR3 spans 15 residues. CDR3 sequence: CASSANRDTLYGYTF. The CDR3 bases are TGTGCCAGCAGCGCCAACCGGGACACCCTCTATGGCTACACCTTC.

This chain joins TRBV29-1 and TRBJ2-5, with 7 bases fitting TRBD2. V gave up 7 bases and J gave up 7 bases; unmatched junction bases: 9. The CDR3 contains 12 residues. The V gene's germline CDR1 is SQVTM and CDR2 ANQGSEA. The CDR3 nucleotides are TGCAGCGCGTACCGGGACTACGGGACCCAGTACTTC. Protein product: CSAYRDYGTQYF.

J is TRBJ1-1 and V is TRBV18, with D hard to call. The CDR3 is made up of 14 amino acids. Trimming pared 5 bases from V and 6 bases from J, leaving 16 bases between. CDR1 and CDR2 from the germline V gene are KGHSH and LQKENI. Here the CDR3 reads CASSSSLPPSEAFF. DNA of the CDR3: TGTGCCAGCTCATCAAGCCTCCCCCCTTCTGAAGCTTTCTTT.

CDR3 loop: CASSELGDKTYEQYF. In DNA form, the CDR3 reads TGCGCCAGCAGTGAATTGGGGGACAAAACCTACGAGCAGTACTTC. The V call is TRBV10-2, the J call TRBJ2-7; tentatively, D is TRBD1 (6 bases). Trimming stripped 3 bases from V and 2 bases from J, with 14 bases between. This CDR3 has 15 residues. Germline loops: CDR1 WSHSY, CDR2 SAAADI.

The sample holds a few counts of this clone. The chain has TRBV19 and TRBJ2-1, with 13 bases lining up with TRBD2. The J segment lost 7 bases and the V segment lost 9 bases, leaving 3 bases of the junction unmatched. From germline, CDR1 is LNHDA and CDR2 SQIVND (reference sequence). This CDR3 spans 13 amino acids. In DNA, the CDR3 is TGTGCCAGCGGGACTAGCGGGAAGAATGAGCAGTTCTTC. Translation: CASGTSGKNEQFF.

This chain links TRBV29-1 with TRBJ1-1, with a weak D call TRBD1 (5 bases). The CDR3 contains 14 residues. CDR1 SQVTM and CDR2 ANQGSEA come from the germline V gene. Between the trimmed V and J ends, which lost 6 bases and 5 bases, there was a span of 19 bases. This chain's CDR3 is CSVSSGSGYTEAFF. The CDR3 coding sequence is TGCAGCGTATCATCAGGGTCCGGGTATACTGAAGCTTTCTTT.

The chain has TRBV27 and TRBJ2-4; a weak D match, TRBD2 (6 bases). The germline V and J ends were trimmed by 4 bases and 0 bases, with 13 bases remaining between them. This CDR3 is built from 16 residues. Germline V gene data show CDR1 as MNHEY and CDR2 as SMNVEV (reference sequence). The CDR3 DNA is TGTGCCAGCAGTTCCCTAGCGAAGATAGCCAAAAACATTCAGTACTTC. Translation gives CASSSLAKIAKNIQYF.

The CDR3 region is CASSQDDGREWTDTQYF. CDR3 coding DNA: TGTGCCAGCAGCCAAGATGACGGGCGGGAGTGGACAGATACGCAGTATTTT. This sequence joins TRBV4-2 and TRBJ2-3; 7 nucleotides line up with TRBD2. The CDR3 is made up of 17 amino acids. Trimming removed 0 bases from V and 3 bases from J; junction bases left unmatched: 9. CDR1 is LGHNA, CDR2 YNFKEQ, per germline.

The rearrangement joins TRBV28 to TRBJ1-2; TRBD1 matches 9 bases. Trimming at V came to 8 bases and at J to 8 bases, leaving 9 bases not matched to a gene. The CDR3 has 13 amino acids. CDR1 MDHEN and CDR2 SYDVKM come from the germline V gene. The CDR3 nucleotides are TGTGCCAGCCACAGGACAGGGGCAGGGGGCTACACCTTC. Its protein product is CASHRTGAGGYTF.

The CDR3 bases are TGTGCCAGCAGTCCGGGGACAGGAGTTAACTATGGCTACACCTTC. Translated, it gives CASSPGTGVNYGYTF. The chain is built from TRBV28 and TRBJ1-2; 8 bases fit TRBD1. The CDR3 extends over 15 amino acids. The J segment lost 1 base and the V segment lost 5 bases, leaving 6 bases of the junction unmatched. Germline CDR1 and CDR2: MDHEN and SYDVKM.

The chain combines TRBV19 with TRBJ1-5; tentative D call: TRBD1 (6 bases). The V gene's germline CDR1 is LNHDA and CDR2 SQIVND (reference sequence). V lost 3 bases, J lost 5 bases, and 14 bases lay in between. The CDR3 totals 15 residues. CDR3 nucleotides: TGTGCCAGTAGTATTATTTCGGCAGGGGATCAGCCCCAGCATTTT. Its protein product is CASSIISAGDQPQHF. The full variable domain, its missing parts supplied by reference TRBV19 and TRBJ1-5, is DGGITQSPKYLFRKEGQNVTLSCEQNLNHDAMYWYRQDPGQGLRLIYYSQIVNDFQKGDIAEGYSVSREKKESFPLTVTSAQKNPTAFYLCASSIISAGDQPQHFGDGTRLSIL.

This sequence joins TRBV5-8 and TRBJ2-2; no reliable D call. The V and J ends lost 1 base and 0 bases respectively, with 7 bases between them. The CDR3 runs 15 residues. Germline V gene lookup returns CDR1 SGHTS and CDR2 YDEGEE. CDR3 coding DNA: TGTGCCAGCAGCTTGCGGGTACCGAACACCGGGGAGCTGTTTTTT. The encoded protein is CASSLRVPNTGELFF.

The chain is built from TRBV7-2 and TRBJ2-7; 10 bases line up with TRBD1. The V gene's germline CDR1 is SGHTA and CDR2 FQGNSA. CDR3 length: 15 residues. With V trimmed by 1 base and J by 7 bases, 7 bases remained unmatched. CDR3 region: CASSLDRQGAGEQYF. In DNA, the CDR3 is TGTGCCAGCAGCTTAGACCGACAGGGGGCCGGGGAGCAGTACTTC.

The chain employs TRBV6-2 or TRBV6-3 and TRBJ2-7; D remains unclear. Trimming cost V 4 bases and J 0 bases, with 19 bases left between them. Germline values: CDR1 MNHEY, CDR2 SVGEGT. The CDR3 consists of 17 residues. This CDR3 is CASSFPLLERSSYEQYF. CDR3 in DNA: TGTGCCAGCAGTTTCCCCCTTCTCGAGAGGAGCTCCTACGAGCAGTACTTC.

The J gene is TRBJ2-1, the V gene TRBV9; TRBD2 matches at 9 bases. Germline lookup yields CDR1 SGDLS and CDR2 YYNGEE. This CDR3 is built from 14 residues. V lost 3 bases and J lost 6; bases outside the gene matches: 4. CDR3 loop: CASSALSGGNEQFF. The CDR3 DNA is TGTGCCAGCAGCGCGCTTAGCGGGGGCAATGAGCAGTTCTTC.

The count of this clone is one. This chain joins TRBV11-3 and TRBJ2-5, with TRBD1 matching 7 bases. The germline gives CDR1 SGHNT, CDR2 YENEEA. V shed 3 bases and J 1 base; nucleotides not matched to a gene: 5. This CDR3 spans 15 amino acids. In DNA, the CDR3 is TGTGCCAGCAGCTTGGGACAGACTCTCCAAGAGACCCAGTACTTC. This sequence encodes CASSLGQTLQETQYF.

The CDR3 DNA reads as TGTGCCAGCAGCTTAGATAAGACAGTCCTTGAGGCCTACGAGCAGTACTTC. As protein: CASSLDKTVLEAYEQYF. This rearrangement joins TRBV7-2 to TRBJ2-7, with a weak D call TRBD1 (5 bases). There are 17 residues in the CDR3. Germline CDR1 SGHTA, CDR2 FQGNSA. Trimming shortened V by 1 base and J by 2 bases, and 18 bases separated the two germline ends.

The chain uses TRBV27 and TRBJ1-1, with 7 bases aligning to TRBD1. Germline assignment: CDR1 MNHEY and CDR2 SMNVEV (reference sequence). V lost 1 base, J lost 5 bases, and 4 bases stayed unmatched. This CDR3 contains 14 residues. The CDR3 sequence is CASSLLTGKTEAFF. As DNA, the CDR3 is TGTGCCAGCAGTTTATTGACAGGGAAAACTGAAGCTTTCTTT.

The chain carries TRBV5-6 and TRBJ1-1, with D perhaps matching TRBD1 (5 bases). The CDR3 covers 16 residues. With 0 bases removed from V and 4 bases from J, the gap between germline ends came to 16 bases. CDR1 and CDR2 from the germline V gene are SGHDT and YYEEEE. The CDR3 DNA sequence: TGTGCCAGCAGCTTGGGAGGTCGGGGGACGGGCACTGAAGCTTTCTTT. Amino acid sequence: CASSLGGRGTGTEAFF.